This TCR beta chain is drawn from a study of cytomegalovirus exposure and HLA in healthy donors. Study at large: Of all 360 or so donors who were genotyped, around 79% belonged to the Caucasian-associated ancestry cluster. Broader study findings: Later analysis showed TCR association rates varying by HLA locus, highest for DRB1 and lowest for HLA-C. About 87% or about 30% of the time was how often most TCR beta V segments were productive, according to an earlier analysis. The classifier, whose performance was assessed in both the original and validation cohorts, reportedly diagnosed cytomegalovirus status with high specificity and sensitivity.

The PCR ran on 60 Vbeta and 13 Jbeta primers. Some clones are missing from TCRdb's copy, which holds only in-frame ones; the method was immunoSEQ multiplex PCR. The sample lists under 150,000 clones; 81% were seen once. Turning to this clone: Its cognate antigen is unknown.

The CDR3 extends over 15 amino acids. The germline V and J ends were trimmed by 2 bases and 4 bases, with 13 bases remaining between them. In germline, CDR1 is SGDLS, CDR2 YYNGEE. Sequencing was done on a sample of PBMCs. This receptor was identified in a woman aged 30 to 39 in good health and CMV-seronegative. The chain has TRBV9 and TRBJ2-1; D is possibly TRBD2 (6 bases). The CDR3 loop is CASSVLEGPYNEQFF. CDR3 nucleotide sequence: TGTGCCAGCAGCGTTCTGGAGGGCCCGTACAATGAGCAGTTCTTC.